This T cell receptor beta chain was sequenced for a study of T cell responses to AZD1222 COVID-19 vaccine. Points from the study as a whole: Clonal diversity was possibly underestimated, and white British individuals and females predominated among donors. Repertoire collection took place solely once the T cell response had peaked. Only a handful of AZD1222 recipients, roughly six in all, had baseline seropositivity.

The table came from immunoSEQ multiplex PCR; TCRdb's copy has only in-frame clones and leaves some out. The table includes about 120,000 clones, 80% to 95% detected once. Comment on this clone: Antigen unknown.

CDR3 length: 16 residues. V lost 1 base and J lost 0, with 9 bases in between. CDR1 is SGHVS and CDR2 is FQNEAQ in the germline V gene. The receptor's source is an adult in good health. The input for sequencing was peripheral blood, taken on day 0 of MenACWY control vaccination. The chain employs TRBV7-8 and TRBJ1-4; no clear D gene. CDR3 residues: CASSLVPDATNEKLFF. CDR3 in DNA: TGTGCCAGCAGCTTAGTGCCCGATGCAACTAATGAAAAACTGTTTTTT.